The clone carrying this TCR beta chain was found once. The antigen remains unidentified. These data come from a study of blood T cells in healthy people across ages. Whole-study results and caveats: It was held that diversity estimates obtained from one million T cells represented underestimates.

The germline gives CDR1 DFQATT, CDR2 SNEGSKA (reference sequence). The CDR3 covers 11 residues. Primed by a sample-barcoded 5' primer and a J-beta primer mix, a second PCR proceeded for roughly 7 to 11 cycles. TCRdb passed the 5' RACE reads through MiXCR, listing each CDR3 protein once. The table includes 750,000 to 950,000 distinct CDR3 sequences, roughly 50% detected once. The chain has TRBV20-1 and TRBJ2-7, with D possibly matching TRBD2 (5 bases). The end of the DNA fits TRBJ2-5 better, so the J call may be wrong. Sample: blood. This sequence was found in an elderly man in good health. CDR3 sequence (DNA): TGCAGTTTCTACTCGGGGAAGACCCAGTACTTC. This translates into CSFYSGKTQYF.